Presented here are 29 T cell receptor beta chains from one specimen sequenced in a study of beta chain features in type 1 diabetes (dated by TCRdb to the late 2010s). The study at large found these results: Type 1 diabetes patients showed a moderate but significant shortening of TCRB CDR3 length in all four CD4+ subsets.

Receptors were amplified or captured by the immunoSEQ multiplex PCR assay. All of the isolated RNA was reverse transcribed with the High Capacity cDNA Reverse Transcription Kit, so expressed TCRB transcripts were sequenced. TCRdb carries this immuneACCESS record with in-frame sequences only. Its versions omit some clonotypes, under half of them owing to an unresolved V gene in the studies checked, with the rest unexplained. Counted in this sample were nearly 350,000 clones; approximately 10% of them appeared once. The ten largest account for over 0.95% of the sample. These receptors are not linked to any known antigen. The specimen sequenced was central memory CD4+ T cells from blood. The receptor set was obtained from a man between 25 and 39 years old with type 1 diabetes.

This chain joins TRBV4-3 and TRBJ2-7; weak D call: TRBD2 (7 bases). Germline assignment: CDR1 LGHNA and CDR2 YSLEER. V gave up 4 bases and J gave up 4 bases, with 17 bases separating them. This CDR3 contains 15 residues. The CDR3 region is CASSRERGGRYEQYF. As DNA, the CDR3 is TGCGCCAGCAGCCGAGAGAGGGGGGGCCGGTACGAGCAGTACTTC.

The J gene is TRBJ2-7, the V gene TRBV23-1, with 9 bases aligning to TRBD1. TRBV23-1 is an ORF for which the function is uncertain. V lost 8 bases to trimming and J lost 3 bases; unmatched junction nucleotides: 11. The CDR3 consists of 15 residues. CDR3 sequence: CASGDGTGILYEQYF. CDR3 nucleotides: TGCGCCAGCGGAGATGGGACAGGGATCCTCTACGAGCAGTACTTC.

The chain carries TRBV21-1 and TRBJ2-1; the table's D call, TRBD1, was not checked against the DNA. TRBV21-1 is deemed a pseudogene. The length of the CDR3 is 16 residues. CDR3 protein: CASSAPGQGKNNEQFF. The CDR3 DNA sequence: TGTGCCAGCAGCGCACCGGGACAGGGGAAGAACAATGAGCAGTTCTTC.

This clone was detected a few times. The chain combines TRBV4-3 with TRBJ2-1, with D perhaps matching TRBD2 (5 bases). Trimming removed 0 bases from V and 5 bases from J, with 14 bases in between. CDR1 is LGHNA, CDR2 YSLEER, per germline. The CDR3 contains 16 residues. The CDR3 DNA reads as TGCGCCAGCAGCCAAGATGCCCGGGGAATAGACAATGAGCAGTTCTTC. Amino acids: CASSQDARGIDNEQFF.

V gene TRBV4-1 combines with J gene TRBJ2-5, with 10 bases fitting TRBD1. The trim removed 4 bases at V and 1 base at J, leaving 9 bases unmatched. CDR1 is MGHRA, CDR2 YSYEKL, per germline. This CDR3 has 17 residues. The CDR3 loop reads CASSRGTGASRQETQYF. CDR3 DNA: TGCGCCAGCAGCCGCGGGACAGGGGCCTCCCGCCAAGAGACCCAGTACTTC.

V usage is TRBV2 and J usage is TRBJ1-5; D possibly corresponds to TRBD1 (6 bases). This CDR3 spans 14 amino acids. The V gene's germline CDR1 is SNHLY and CDR2 FYNNEI. V was pared by 6 bases and J by 1 base, with 10 bases between. CDR3: CASRIRGSNQPQHF. The DNA for the CDR3 is TGTGCCAGCAGAATCAGGGGAAGCAATCAGCCCCAGCATTTT.

This clone has a handful of counts. Other DNA sequences in this sample translate to the same CDR3. The CDR3 DNA reads as TGCAGCGTTGAAGGGACAGGGGGCGGCTACACCTTC. As protein: CSVEGTGGGYTF. This rearrangement joins TRBV29-1 to TRBJ1-2, with 11 bases identical to TRBD1. This CDR3 spans 12 amino acids. After removal of 1 base from V and 8 bases from J, the junction contained 0 bases not matched to a gene. Germline CDR1 reads SQVTM; CDR2 reads ANQGSEA.

This clone has just a few counts. V gene TRBV14 combines with J gene TRBJ1-6; unclear D gene. This CDR3 region has 13 residues. Germline values: CDR1 SGHDN, CDR2 FVKESK. Trimming removed 0 bases from V and 8 bases from J, with 5 bases in between. The CDR3 here is CASSQDRDSPLHF. The CDR3 DNA follows: TGTGCCAGCAGCCAAGATCGGGATTCACCCCTCCACTTT.

V and J are TRBV5-1 and TRBJ2-7; the match to TRBD1 covers 10 bases. Germline assignment: CDR1 SGHRS and CDR2 YFSETQ. CDR3 length equals 14 residues. V shed 2 bases, J shed 2 bases, and the junction held 1 base outside the gene matches. The CDR3 nucleotides read TGCGCCAGCAGCTTCGGGACAGGGGCCTACGAGCAGTACTTC. As protein: CASSFGTGAYEQYF.

This clone has at least ten counts. CDR3 nucleotides: TGCGCCAGCAGCCAAGCACTAGCGGGGGACACCTGGAACAATGAGCAGTTCTTC. It yields the protein CASSQALAGDTWNNEQFF. This chain uses TRBV4-3 with TRBJ2-1, with TRBD2 identical over 11 bases. This CDR3 spans 18 amino acids. CDR1 is LGHNA, CDR2 YSLEER, per germline. V lost 1 base, J lost 5 bases, and 10 bases stayed unmatched.

This clone was observed a few times. The same CDR3 is also encoded by other DNA sequences in this sample. The genes are TRBV5-6 and TRBJ2-3; 11 nucleotides line up with TRBD1. The trim removed 3 bases at V and 3 bases at J, leaving 0 bases unmatched. The CDR3 is 14 residues long. Germline V CDR1 and CDR2: SGHDT, YYEEEE. The DNA for the CDR3 is TGTGCCAGCAGCTGGGACAGGGGGACAGATACGCAGTATTTT. Translation: CASSWDRGTDTQYF.

This clone was seen more than once but under ten times. The rearrangement uses TRBV5-4 and TRBJ1-2; possibly TRBD1 for D (5 bases). The V end lost 1 base, the J end lost 1 base, and 11 bases lay between the germline ends. Per germline, CDR1 SGHNT and CDR2 YYREEE (reference sequence). The length of the CDR3 is 15 residues. CDR3 coding DNA: TGTGCCAGCAGCTTGAATCGGGGCGGTAACTATGGCTACACCTTC. It is translated as CASSLNRGGNYGYTF.

This clone was seen a handful of times. DNA of the CDR3: TGTGCCTGGAGTCTGGAGACCCAGTACTTC. This sequence encodes CAWSLETQYF. V and J are TRBV30 and TRBJ2-5; D is undetermined. V was clipped by 2 bases and J by 5 bases, with 3 bases between them. The CDR3 length is 10 residues. Germline CDR1 is GTSNPN and CDR2 is SVGIG (reference sequence). Based on the CDR3 plus reference TRBV30 and TRBJ2-5, the full variable domain is SQTIHQWPATLVQPVGSPLSLECTVEGTSNPNLYWYRQAAGRGLQLLFYSVGIGQISSEVPQNLSASRPQDRQFILSSKKLLLSDSGFYLCAWSLETQYFGPGTRLLVL.

This clone was seen only a few times. Other DNA sequences in this sample translate to the same CDR3. V is TRBV9 and J is TRBJ2-3; D ambiguous. Trimming took 0 bases from V and 6 from J, leaving 5 bases between them. Germline CDR1 reads SGDLS; CDR2 reads YYNGEE. The CDR3 length is 12 residues. CDR3 bases: TGTGCCAGCAGCGTAGTGGGGGATACGCAGTATTTT. Translation: CASSVVGDTQYF. The whole variable domain, remainder taken from reference TRBV9 and TRBJ2-3, is DSGVTQTPKHLITATGQRVTLRCSPRSGDLSVYWYQQSLDQGLQFLIQYYNGEERAKGNILERFSAQQFPDLHSELNLSSLELGDSALYFCASSVVGDTQYFGPGTRLTVL.

The CDR3 protein is CASSLDWESNEKLFF. For the CDR3, the DNA is TGTGCCAGCAGCTTAGATTGGGAATCTAATGAAAAACTGTTTTTT. This chain uses TRBV7-2 with TRBJ1-4, with D hard to call. This CDR3 has 15 amino acids. Trimming took off 1 base at V and 3 bases at J, with 9 bases between the two ends. Per the germline V gene, CDR1 is SGHTA and CDR2 is FQGNSA. Using reference TRBV7-2 and TRBJ1-4 for the parts outside the CDR3, the full variable domain is GAGVSQSPSNKVTEKGKDVELRCDPISGHTALYWYRQSLGQGLEFLIYFQGNSAPDKSGLPSDRFSAERTGGSVSTLTIQRTQQEDSAVYLCASSLDWESNEKLFFGSGTQLSVL.

The V call is TRBV6-5, the J call TRBJ2-1, with D possibly matching TRBD2 (7 bases). Trimming took off 6 bases at V and 9 bases at J, with 21 bases between the two ends. This CDR3 spans 15 amino acids. The germline gives CDR1 MNHEY, CDR2 SVGAGI. CDR3 DNA sequence: TGTGCCAGCAGACCGGGGGGCAGCCAGGGGTCTGAGCAGTTCTTC. Translation: CASRPGGSQGSEQFF.

This clone was observed a handful of times. The CDR3 region has the DNA TGCAGCGTTGAAAGGGGCCAGAACTATGGCTACACCTTC. This sequence encodes CSVERGQNYGYTF. V and J are TRBV29-1 and TRBJ1-2, with a possible D match to TRBD1 (5 bases). Germline V gene sequence: CDR1 SQVTM, CDR2 ANQGSEA. Deletions cut 2 bases from V and 2 bases from J, with 9 bases between. The CDR3 runs 13 residues. Full variable domain (missing parts from reference TRBV29-1 and TRBJ1-2): SAVISQKPSRDICQRGTSLTIQCQVDSQVTMMFWYRQQPGQSLTLIATANQGSEATYESGFVIDKFPISRPNLTFSTLTVSNMSPEDSSIYLCSVERGQNYGYTFGSGTRLTVV.

The V and J genes are TRBV2 and TRBJ2-5; D ambiguous. The ends were cut back, 4 bases at V and 5 bases at J, with 8 bases in the middle. CDR3 length equals 12 residues. The germline V gene encodes CDR1 SNHLY and CDR2 FYNNEI. CDR3 bases: TGTGCCAGCAGTGTGGCTCTGGAGACCCAGTACTTC. As protein: CASSVALETQYF.

The chain employs TRBV7-2 and TRBJ2-5, with TRBD2 matching over 11 bases. V was pared by 5 bases and J by 4 bases, with 6 bases of the junction left unmatched. Germline V gene sequence: CDR1 SGHTA, CDR2 FQGNSA. This CDR3 has 15 amino acids. This CDR3 is CASSSSGGAGETQYF. CDR3 in DNA: TGTGCCAGCAGCAGTAGCGGGGGGGCCGGAGAGACCCAGTACTTC. The full variable domain, with the rest looked up from reference TRBV7-2 and TRBJ2-5, is GAGVSQSPSNKVTEKGKDVELRCDPISGHTALYWYRQSLGQGLEFLIYFQGNSAPDKSGLPSDRFSAERTGGSVSTLTIQRTQQEDSAVYLCASSSSGGAGETQYFGPGTRLLVL.

Worth noting for this clone: Germline and junction disagree at one end, which may indicate a read error. V gene TRBV5-4 combines with J gene TRBJ1-6; 9 bases map to TRBD1. CDR3 length: 18 amino acids. CDR1 SGHNT and CDR2 YYREEE come from the germline V gene (reference sequence). DNA of the CDR3: TGCGCCAGCAGCCAAGAACCAGCCAGGACAGGGGCGAATTCACCCCTCCACTTT. Translation gives CASSQEPARTGANSPLHF.

This clone was observed a handful of times. This chain connects TRBV10-3 to TRBJ1-3; D is possibly TRBD1 (5 bases). V was clipped by 1 base and J by 3 bases, with 7 bases between them. The germline CDR1 and CDR2 sequences are ENHRY and SYGVKD. The CDR3 totals 14 residues. The CDR3 loop is CAISEWDGGNTIYF. In nucleotides, the CDR3 is TGTGCCATCAGTGAGTGGGACGGTGGAAACACCATATATTTT.

The genes are TRBV5-4 and TRBJ2-7, with TRBD1 identical over 7 bases. The CDR3 contains 16 residues. The germline V gene encodes CDR1 SGHNT and CDR2 YYREEE (reference sequence). The V segment lost 4 bases and the J segment 6 bases; nucleotides outside the gene matches: 16. The CDR3 sequence: CASSIGGGQKGSEQYF. CDR3 in DNA: TGTGCCAGCAGCATTGGTGGGGGACAGAAGGGCTCCGAGCAGTACTTC.

In its sample, this clone was seen a few times. This chain links TRBV4-3 with TRBJ1-6; weak D call: TRBD1 (5 bases). Trimming left V 4 bases short and J 7 bases short, with 17 bases between. Germline assignment: CDR1 LGHNA and CDR2 YSLEER. CDR3 size: 16 residues. Here the CDR3 reads CASSLDVRGSNSPLHF. DNA of the CDR3: TGCGCCAGCAGCCTTGACGTCCGGGGCTCAAATTCACCCCTCCACTTT.

This clone was observed a handful of times. V gene TRBV29-1 combines with J gene TRBJ2-3; 9 nucleotides agree with TRBD2. The CDR3 sequence is 14 residues long. J was trimmed by 1 base and V by 6 bases; bases with no gene match: 5. From germline, CDR1 is SQVTM and CDR2 ANQGSEA. The DNA of the CDR3 is TGCAGCGTATTTAAGCGGGGGGGCACAGATACGCAGTATTTT. Residues: CSVFKRGGTDTQYF.

This clone was seen only a few times. The J gene is TRBJ2-2, the V gene TRBV11-3; D assignment may be TRBD1 or TRBD2 (5 bases each). CDR3 size: 14 residues. The germline CDR1 and CDR2 sequences are SGHNT and YENEEA. V lost 5 bases to trimming and J lost 4 bases, with 11 bases between them. The CDR3 DNA sequence: TGTGCCAGCAGCCAAGGGACGGTCACCGGGGAGCTGTTTTTT. Translation gives CASSQGTVTGELFF.

The table lists this clone with a few counts. This same CDR3 is encoded by further DNA sequences in the sample. This chain links TRBV19 with TRBJ1-5; 9 bases agree with TRBD1. The ends lost 5 bases at V and 5 bases at J; junction bases unmatched: 1. This CDR3 contains 13 residues. The germline V gene has CDR1 LNHDA and CDR2 SQIVND (reference sequence). DNA for the CDR3: TGTGCCAGTAGTCGGACAGGGGATCAGCCCCAGCATTTT. Translating gives CASSRTGDQPQHF.

A few counts support this clone. The same CDR3 also results from other DNA sequences found in this sample. The rearrangement joins TRBV7-2 to TRBJ2-7; tentatively, D is TRBD1 (6 bases). CDR1 is SGHTA and CDR2 is FQGNSA in the germline V gene. The CDR3 is made up of 14 amino acids. V lost 5 bases, J lost 0 bases, and 11 bases lay in between. The CDR3 region is CASSRGHSSYEQYF. The CDR3 nucleotides read TGTGCCAGCAGCCGGGGACACAGCTCCTACGAGCAGTACTTC.

This clone was detected a few times. The V gene is TRBV19, the J gene TRBJ2-5, with D uncertain. The V end lost 3 bases, the J end lost 2 bases, and 10 bases lay between the germline ends. The germline V gene has CDR1 LNHDA and CDR2 SQIVND (reference sequence). This CDR3 comprises 14 residues. The CDR3 coding sequence is TGTGCCAGTAGTATTTTGGGCACTCAAGAGACCCAGTACTTC. Amino acid sequence: CASSILGTQETQYF.

The sample holds many counts of this clone. The chain joins TRBV21-1 to TRBJ2-3. TRBV21-1 is a pseudogene segment. The CDR3 is 18 amino acids. This CDR3 reads CASSQPRGGPQETDTQYF. The CDR3 DNA follows: TGTGCCAGCAGCCAGCCCAGGGGAGGACCCCAAGAAACAGATACGCAGTATTTT.